Reported below is one TCR beta chain. Antigen unknown. Profiled with immunoSEQ multiplex PCR; TCRdb holds only in-frame clones, not every one. The sample shows roughly 120,000 clones, roughly 89% of them seen only once. The data stem from a study of PD-L1 blockade in urothelial cancer. Study-level background: The median T cell count in blood samples was 141,255. Study findings and constraints: Sub-median blood TCR clonality before treatment predicted longer survival.

Germline values: CDR1 SGHRS, CDR2 YFSETQ. This CDR3 is built from 17 residues. The V segment lost 4 bases and the J segment 6 bases; nucleotides outside the gene matches: 13. Time point in this sample: peripheral blood 6 weeks after treatment start. The gene calls are TRBV5-1 and TRBJ2-1; 10 bases are a match to TRBD2. This receptor was taken from a man in his 60s with urothelial cancer. Sequencing was performed on PBMCs, taken around atezolizumab (anti-PD-L1) treatment. The DNA of the CDR3 is TGCGCCAGCAGCCCAACAAGCAGCGGGAGGGCCGGCAATGAGCAGTTCTTC. This translates into CASSPTSSGRAGNEQFF.